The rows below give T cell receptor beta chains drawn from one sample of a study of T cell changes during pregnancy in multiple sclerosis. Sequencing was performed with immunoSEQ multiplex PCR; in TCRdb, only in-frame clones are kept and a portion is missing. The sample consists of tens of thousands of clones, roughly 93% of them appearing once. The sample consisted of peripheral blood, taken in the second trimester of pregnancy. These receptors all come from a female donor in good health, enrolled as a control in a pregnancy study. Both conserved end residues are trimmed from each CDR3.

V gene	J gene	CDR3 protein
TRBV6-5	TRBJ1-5	ASSPDRAYNQPQH
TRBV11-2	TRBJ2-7	ASSPHPDYSYEQY
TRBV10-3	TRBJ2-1	AISITSGGFKYSYNEQF
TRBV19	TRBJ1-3	ASTGDISGNTIY
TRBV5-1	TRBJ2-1	ASSFLAGRNEQF
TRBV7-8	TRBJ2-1	ASSLVAIPRNEQF
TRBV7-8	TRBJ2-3	ASSYDSGGGTDTQY
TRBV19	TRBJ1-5	ASSILGGGGNQPQH
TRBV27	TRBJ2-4	ASSLSAKNIQY
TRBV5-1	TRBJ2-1	ASSLDSAGPEF
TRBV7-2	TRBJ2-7	ASSRRTSGSYEQY
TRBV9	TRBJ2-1	ASSVGASGREYNEQF
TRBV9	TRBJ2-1	ASSERTSGTGEQF
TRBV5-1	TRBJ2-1	ASSLIGASGRNEQF
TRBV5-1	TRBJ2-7	ASSLGGTDEKY
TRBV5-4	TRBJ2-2	ASSLGRINTGELF
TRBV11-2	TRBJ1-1	ASSPIQGSTEAF
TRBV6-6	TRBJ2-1	ASTRGGAAEQF
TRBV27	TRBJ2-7	ASSLSASAPPYEQY
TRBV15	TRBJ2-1	ATSREGWENEQF
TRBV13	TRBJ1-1	ASSLGRGNTEAF
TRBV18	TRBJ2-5	ASSPPRVETQY
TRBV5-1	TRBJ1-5	ASRQGHPYNQPQH
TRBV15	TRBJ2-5	ATSRDKGRETQY
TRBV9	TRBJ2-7	ASSVGALAGGNEQY
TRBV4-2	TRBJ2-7	ASSQESGSSYEQY
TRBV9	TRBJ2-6	ASGQGRDSGANVLT
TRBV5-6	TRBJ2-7	ASSLSQGWYEQY
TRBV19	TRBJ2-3	ASSISQGWDTQY
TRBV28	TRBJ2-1	ASSLPSGTGRGSYNEQF
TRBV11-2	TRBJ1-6	ASSLAGDNSPLH
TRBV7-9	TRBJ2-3	ASSRLARGTDTQY
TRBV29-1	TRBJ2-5	SVAAAVETQY
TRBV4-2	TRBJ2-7	ASSRQLAGGSAYEQY
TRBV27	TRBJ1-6	ASSFLQGAAGSPLH
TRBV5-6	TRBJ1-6	ASSGSSYNSPLH
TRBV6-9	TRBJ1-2	ASSYRPTGHDGYT
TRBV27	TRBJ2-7	ASSLRHAGPFNSYEQY
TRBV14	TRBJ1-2	ASSQDLAGGMGGYT
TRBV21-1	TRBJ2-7	ASSKDRLWREDPYEQY
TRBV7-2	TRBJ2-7	ASSPRNTYEQY
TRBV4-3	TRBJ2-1	ASSVQGRLGNEQF
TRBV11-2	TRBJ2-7	ASSLDSLGQVYEQY
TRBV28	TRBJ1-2	ASRPDTSYGYT
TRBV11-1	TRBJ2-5	ASSRGGGETQY
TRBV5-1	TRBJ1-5	ASSLTGDQPQH
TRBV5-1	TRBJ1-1	ASSWADSTILTEAF
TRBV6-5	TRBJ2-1	ASNTVSSYNEQF
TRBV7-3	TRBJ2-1	ASSPRRGGYNEQF
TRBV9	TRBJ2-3	ASSVDEGGAGASDTQY
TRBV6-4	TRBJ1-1	ASSARTGMNTEAF
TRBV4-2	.	ASSQSNLEGFYEQY
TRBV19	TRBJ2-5	ASSLGTMRETQY
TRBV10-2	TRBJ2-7	ASRRPGQGYEQY
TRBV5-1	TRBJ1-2	ASTGGPGQIYGYT
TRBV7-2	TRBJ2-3	ASSSVAGGTKDTQY
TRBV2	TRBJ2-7	ASSEKRGTYEQY